Listed here are 13 T cell receptor beta chains from one sample, sequenced in a study of post-analysis software for immune sequencing data. Regarding the study as a whole: In patients, about 5 TRBV segments were more frequent than in controls, with TRBV5-6, TRBV5-1 and TRBV20-1 among them.

No antigen has been assigned to these receptors. Unique molecular identifiers tagged the TCR beta cDNA libraries. One entry per CDR3 protein, called by TCRdb with MiXCR from the PCR reads. The table lists about 400,000 distinct CDR3 sequences, around 37% of them singletons, with about an eighth in the top ten. The source material was blood. The source of these receptors is a girl under 18 with multiple sclerosis.

The chain uses TRBV4-3 and TRBJ2-7; D might be TRBD2 (7 bases). CDR3 size: 16 residues. Germline CDR1 is LGHNA and CDR2 is YSLEER. The V gene lost 0 bases and the J gene lost 3 bases, with 15 bases spanning the gap. CDR3 in DNA: TGCGCCAGCAGCCAAGAGATCGGGGGAGGGGGCTACGAGCAGTACTTC. Translating it yields CASSQEIGGGGYEQYF.

In its sample, this clonotype was seen a few times. The chain is built from TRBV2 and TRBJ2-2; maybe TRBD2 (7 bases). CDR3 size: 15 residues. CDR1 and CDR2 (germline): SNHLY, FYNNEI. V lost 7 bases, J lost 7 bases, and 19 bases lay in between. The CDR3 DNA sequence: TGTGCCAGCAATCTCCGGGGGGCCCGGCTCGGGGAGCTGTTTTTT. Its translation is CASNLRGARLGELFF.

The rearrangement uses TRBV6-5 and TRBJ1-1, with D hard to call. Germline V CDR1 and CDR2: MNHEY, SVGAGI. The CDR3 contains 13 residues. Trimming removed 0 bases at V and 4 bases at J, with 6 bases between. The CDR3 spells CASSYSTSTEAFF. As DNA, the CDR3 is TGTGCCAGCAGTTACTCGACGAGCACTGAAGCTTTCTTT.

This rearrangement joins TRBV5-1 to TRBJ2-1, with 13 bases lining up with TRBD2. The V gene's germline CDR1 is SGHRS and CDR2 YFSETQ. This CDR3 comprises 14 residues. J was trimmed by 8 bases and V by 4 bases; bases with no gene match: 3. The CDR3 DNA is TGCGCCAGCAGCAGACTAGCGGGGGGTTATGAGCAGTTCTTC. It translates to CASSRLAGGYEQFF.

The chain recombines TRBV6-5 with TRBJ2-7, with D tentatively TRBD2 (6 bases). CDR1 and CDR2 from the germline V gene are MNHEY and SVGAGI. Trimming left V 7 bases short and J 5 bases short, with 12 bases between. The CDR3 has 12 amino acids. The chain's CDR3 is CASNRGSDEQYF. In DNA, the CDR3 is TGTGCCAGCAACCGGGGGAGTGACGAGCAGTACTTC.

This chain joins TRBV6-4 and TRBJ2-3, with TRBD1 matching 7 bases. Germline V gene sequence: CDR1 MRHNA, CDR2 SNTAGT. The CDR3 spans 17 residues. Trimming at V came to 4 bases and at J to 5 bases, leaving 15 bases not matched to a gene. The CDR3 DNA follows: TGTGCCAGCAGTGTGGTGTCGACAGGGCTAGATGAAGATACGCAGTATTTT. Protein sequence: CASSVVSTGLDEDTQYF.

The rearrangement joins TRBV18 to TRBJ2-1, with 10 positions matching TRBD1. With V trimmed by 4 bases and J by 7 bases, 10 bases remained unmatched. CDR3 length: 16 amino acids. Germline V CDR1 and CDR2: KGHSH, LQKENI. CDR3 sequence (DNA): TGTGCCAGCTCACGGTGGACAGGGGGTGTCGGGAATGAGCAGTTCTTC. It is translated as CASSRWTGGVGNEQFF.

The gene calls are TRBV7-9 and TRBJ1-6, with no clear D. Germline-derived CDR1 and CDR2 are SEHNR and FQNEAQ (reference sequence). V shed 10 bases and J shed 0 bases, with 19 bases lying between them. The CDR3 extends over 17 amino acids. This chain's CDR3 is CATQSGEPSSYNSPLHF. CDR3 nucleotide sequence: TGTGCCACCCAAAGTGGGGAGCCGAGCTCCTATAATTCACCCCTCCACTTT.

This clonotype was observed at least ten times. The genes are TRBV13 and TRBJ2-7, with 13 bases lining up with TRBD2. This CDR3 is built from 19 residues. Germline V CDR1 and CDR2: PRHDT, FYEKMQ (reference sequence). Trimming cost V 4 bases and J 4 bases; bases outside gene matches: 16. The CDR3 nucleotides are TGTGCCAGCAGCTCCGTACCCCATCTACTAGCGGGGGGGCGATACGAGCAGTACTTC. Its protein is CASSSVPHLLAGGRYEQYF.

The V gene is TRBV13, the J gene TRBJ2-7; no clear D. The germline gives CDR1 PRHDT, CDR2 FYEKMQ (reference sequence). V dropped 5 bases and J dropped 1 base, with 15 bases sitting between them. The CDR3 is made up of 15 amino acids. The CDR3 nucleotides are TGTGCCAGCAGCCCCGGCGGTGACTGGTCCTACGAGCAGTACTTC. Its translation: CASSPGGDWSYEQYF.

CDR3 bases: TGTGCCAGCCTCGGGGGACCCCTTTCCAACACCATATATTTT. Residues: CASLGGPLSNTIYF. The genes are TRBV6-5 and TRBJ1-3; tentatively, D is TRBD1 (5 bases). This CDR3 is 14 amino acids long. Looked up from germline, CDR1 is MNHEY and CDR2 is SVGAGI. Deletions cut 8 bases from V and 7 bases from J, with 18 bases between.

V and J are TRBV7-2 and TRBJ2-6; the D gene is possibly TRBD2 (6 bases). Trimming pared 5 bases from V and 0 bases from J, leaving 11 bases between. The germline V gene has CDR1 SGHTA and CDR2 FQGNSA. This CDR3 comprises 16 residues. The CDR3 nucleotides read TGTGCCAGCAGCCTGGGACTCTTCTCTGGGGCCAACGTCCTGACTTTC. Translation: CASSLGLFSGANVLTF.

This clonotype was picked up a small number of times. This chain uses TRBV20-1 with TRBJ1-5; 7 bases are a match to TRBD1. This CDR3 has 12 residues. The J segment lost 4 bases and the V segment lost 4 bases, leaving 1 base of the junction unmatched. Germline values: CDR1 DFQATT, CDR2 SNEGSKA (reference sequence). In DNA, the CDR3 is TGCAGTGCTAAACAGGGGAATCAGCCCCAGCATTTT. It specifies CSAKQGNQPQHF.